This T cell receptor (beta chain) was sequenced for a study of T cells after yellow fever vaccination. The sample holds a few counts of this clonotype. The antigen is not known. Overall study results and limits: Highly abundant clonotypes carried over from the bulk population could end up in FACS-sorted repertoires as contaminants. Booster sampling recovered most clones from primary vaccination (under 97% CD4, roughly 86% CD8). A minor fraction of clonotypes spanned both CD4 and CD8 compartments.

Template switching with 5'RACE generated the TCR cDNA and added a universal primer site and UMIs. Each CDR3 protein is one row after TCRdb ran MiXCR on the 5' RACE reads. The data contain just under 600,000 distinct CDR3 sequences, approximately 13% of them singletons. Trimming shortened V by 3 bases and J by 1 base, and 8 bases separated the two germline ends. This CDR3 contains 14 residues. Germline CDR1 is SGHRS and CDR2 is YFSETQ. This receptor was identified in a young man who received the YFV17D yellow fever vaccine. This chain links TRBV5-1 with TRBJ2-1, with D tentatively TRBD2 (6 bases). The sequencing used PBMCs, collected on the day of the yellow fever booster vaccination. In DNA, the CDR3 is TGCGCCAGCAGCTCTGGGAGGTCCTACAATGAGCAGTTCTTC. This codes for CASSSGRSYNEQFF.